The 6 T cell receptor beta chains given below trace back to one sample, sequenced in a study of sequential checkpoint blockade in melanoma. Treatment reported: randomized to nivolumab then ipilimumab (arm A) or the reverse (arm B). Libraries were prepared by immunoSEQ multiplex PCR; TCRdb keeps only in-frame clonotypes and omits some of them. The table shows roughly 450 clones, with roughly 25% occurring only once. The input for sequencing was tumor tissue (inferred from file names), taken from a patient given nivolumab and ipilimumab in sequence. These TCRs come from a human donor with melanoma.

The chain couples TRBV5-1 to TRBJ1-1, with no clear D. The CDR3 has 14 amino acids. Looked up from germline, CDR1 is SGHRS and CDR2 is YFSETQ. V was clipped by 0 bases and J by 4 bases, with 10 bases between them. CDR3 loop: CASSLVSASTEAFF. For the CDR3, the DNA is TGCGCCAGCAGCTTGGTATCCGCAAGCACTGAAGCTTTCTTT.

The chain combines TRBV29-1 with TRBJ2-7; D is undetermined. Germline lookup yields CDR1 SQVTM and CDR2 ANQGSEA. With 2 bases removed from V and 5 bases from J, the gap between germline ends came to 13 bases. This CDR3 has 13 residues. CDR3 in amino acids: CSVELQFKDEQYF. In nucleotides, the CDR3 is TGCAGCGTTGAACTGCAGTTTAAGGACGAGCAGTACTTC.

This clone turned up a few times. The CDR3 spells CASSYYTPQGAIRTEAFF. Written as DNA, the CDR3 is TGTGCCAGCAGTTACTACACCCCACAGGGGGCGATTCGCACTGAAGCTTTCTTT. The rearrangement links TRBV6-8 to TRBJ1-1; 9 positions agree with TRBD1. The CDR3 has 18 residues. Germline CDR1 is MNHGY and CDR2 is SAAAGT. V lost 1 base, J lost 4 bases, and 13 bases stayed unmatched.

This clone is deemed medium-sized. The chain joins TRBV9 to TRBJ2-7; 9 bases are shared with TRBD1. The CDR3 is 17 amino acids. V lost 5 bases to trimming and J lost 1 base; unmatched junction nucleotides: 13. CDR1 is SGDLS and CDR2 is YYNGEE in the germline V gene. The chain's CDR3 is CASSEFSGQGTSYEQYF. The CDR3 region has the DNA TGTGCCAGCAGTGAATTTAGTGGACAGGGGACTTCCTACGAGCAGTACTTC.

This rearrangement joins TRBV10-2 to TRBJ2-6, with D possibly TRBD2 on 5 matching bases. CDR3 length: 17 residues. Deletions cut 4 bases from V and 1 base from J, with 14 bases between. Germline CDR1 reads WSHSY; CDR2 reads SAAADI. CDR3 residues: CASSAGESVSGANVLTF. The CDR3 DNA reads as TGCGCCAGCAGTGCTGGGGAGTCGGTATCTGGGGCCAACGTCCTGACTTTC.

The rearrangement joins TRBV28 to TRBJ1-4; 8 nucleotides agree with TRBD1. Per germline, CDR1 MDHEN and CDR2 SYDVKM. V gave up 5 bases and J gave up 5 bases; unmatched junction bases: 4. The CDR3 is made up of 14 amino acids. The CDR3 here is CASSGDRLNEKLFF. CDR3 sequence (DNA): TGTGCCAGCAGTGGGGACAGGCTAAATGAAAAACTGTTTTTT.